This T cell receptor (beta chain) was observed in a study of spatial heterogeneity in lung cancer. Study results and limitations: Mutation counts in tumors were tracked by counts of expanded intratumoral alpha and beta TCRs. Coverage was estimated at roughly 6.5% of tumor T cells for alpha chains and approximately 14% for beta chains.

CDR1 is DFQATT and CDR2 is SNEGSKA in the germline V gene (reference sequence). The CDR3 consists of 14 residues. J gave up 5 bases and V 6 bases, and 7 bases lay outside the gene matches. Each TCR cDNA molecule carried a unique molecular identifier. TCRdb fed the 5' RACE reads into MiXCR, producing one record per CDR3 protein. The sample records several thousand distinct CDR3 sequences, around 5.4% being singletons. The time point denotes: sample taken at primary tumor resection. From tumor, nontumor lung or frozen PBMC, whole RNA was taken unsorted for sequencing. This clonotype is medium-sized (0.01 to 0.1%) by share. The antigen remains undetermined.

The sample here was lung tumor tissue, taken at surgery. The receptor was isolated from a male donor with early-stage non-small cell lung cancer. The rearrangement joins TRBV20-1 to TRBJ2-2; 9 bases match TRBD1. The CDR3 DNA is TGCAGTGCCCTTGGGACAGGGAAGACCGGGGAGCTGTTTTTT. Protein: CSALGTGKTGELFF.